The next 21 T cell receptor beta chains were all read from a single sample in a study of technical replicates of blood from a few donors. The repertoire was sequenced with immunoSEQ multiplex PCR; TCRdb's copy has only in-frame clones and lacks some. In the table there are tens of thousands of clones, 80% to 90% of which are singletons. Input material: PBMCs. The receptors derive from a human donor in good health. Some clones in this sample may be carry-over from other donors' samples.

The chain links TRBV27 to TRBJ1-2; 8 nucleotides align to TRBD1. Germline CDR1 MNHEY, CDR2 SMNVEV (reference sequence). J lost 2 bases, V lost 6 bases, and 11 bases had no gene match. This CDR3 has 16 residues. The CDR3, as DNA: TGTGCCAGCAGGGCGGCAGGGGGCTATCCCAACTATGGCTACACCTTC. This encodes CASRAAGGYPNYGYTF.

In nucleotides, the CDR3 is TGTGCCAGCAGAACAGAGAGCTCCTACGAGCAGTACTTC. The encoded protein is CASRTESSYEQYF. The chain has TRBV28 and TRBJ2-7; D ambiguous. CDR1 MDHEN and CDR2 SYDVKM come from the germline V gene. The ends were cut back, 6 bases at V and 0 bases at J, with 9 bases in the middle. This CDR3 is 13 amino acids long.

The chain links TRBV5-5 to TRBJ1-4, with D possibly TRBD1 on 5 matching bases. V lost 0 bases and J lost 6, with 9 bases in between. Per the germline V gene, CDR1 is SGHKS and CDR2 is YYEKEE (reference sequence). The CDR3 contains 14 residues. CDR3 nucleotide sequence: TGTGCCAGCAGCTTGGAAGGGGTCGATGAAAAACTGTTTTTT. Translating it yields CASSLEGVDEKLFF.

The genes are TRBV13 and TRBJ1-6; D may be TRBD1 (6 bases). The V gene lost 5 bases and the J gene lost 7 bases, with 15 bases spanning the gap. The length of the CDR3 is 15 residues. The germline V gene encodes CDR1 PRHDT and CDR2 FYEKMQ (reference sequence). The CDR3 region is CASSTWDNRNSPLHF. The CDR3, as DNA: TGTGCCAGCAGCACTTGGGACAATAGGAATTCACCCCTCCACTTT.

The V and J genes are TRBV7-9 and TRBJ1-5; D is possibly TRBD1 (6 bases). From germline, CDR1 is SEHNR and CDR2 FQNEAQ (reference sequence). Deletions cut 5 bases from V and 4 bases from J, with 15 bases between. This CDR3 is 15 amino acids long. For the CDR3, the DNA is TGTGCCAGCAGCCCTCTGGGGACAATAAATCAGCCCCAGCATTTT. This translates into CASSPLGTINQPQHF.

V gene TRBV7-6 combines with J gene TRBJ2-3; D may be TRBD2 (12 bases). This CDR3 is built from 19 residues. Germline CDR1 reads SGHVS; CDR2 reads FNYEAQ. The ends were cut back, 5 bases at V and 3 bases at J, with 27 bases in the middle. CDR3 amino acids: CASSPGQGVLAGGTDTQYF. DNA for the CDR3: TGTGCCAGCAGCCCGGGACAGGGGGTACTAGCGGGAGGAACAGATACGCAGTATTTT.

CDR3 region: CASSFMAGPSSGNTIYF. DNA of the CDR3: TGTGCCAGTAGTTTCATGGCAGGGCCGAGCTCTGGAAACACCATATATTTT. The V gene is TRBV19, the J gene TRBJ1-3; weak D call: TRBD1 (5 bases). The CDR3 extends over 17 amino acids. Trimming shortened V by 5 bases and J by 0 bases, and 17 bases separated the two germline ends. The V gene's germline CDR1 is LNHDA and CDR2 SQIVND (reference sequence).

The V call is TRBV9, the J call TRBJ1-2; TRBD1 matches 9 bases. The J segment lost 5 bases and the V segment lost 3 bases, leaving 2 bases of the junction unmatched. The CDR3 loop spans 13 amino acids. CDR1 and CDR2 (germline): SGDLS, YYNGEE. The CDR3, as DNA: TGTGCCAGCAGCGGCGGGACAGGGTATGGCTACACCTTC. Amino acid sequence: CASSGGTGYGYTF.

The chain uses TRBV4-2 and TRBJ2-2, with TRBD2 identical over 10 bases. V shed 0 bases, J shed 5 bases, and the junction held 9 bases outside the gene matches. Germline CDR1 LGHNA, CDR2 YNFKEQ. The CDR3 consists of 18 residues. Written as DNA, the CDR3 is TGTGCCAGCAGCCAAGATCCCAGCGGGAGGGCCCGGACCGGGGAGCTGTTTTTT. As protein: CASSQDPSGRARTGELFF.

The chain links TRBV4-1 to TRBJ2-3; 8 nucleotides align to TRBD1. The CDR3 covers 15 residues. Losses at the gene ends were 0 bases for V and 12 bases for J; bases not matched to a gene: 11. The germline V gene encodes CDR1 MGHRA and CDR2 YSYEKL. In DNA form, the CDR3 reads TGCGCCAGCAGCCAAGAACCGGACAGGGAGCTGGCTCAGTATTTT. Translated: CASSQEPDRELAQYF.

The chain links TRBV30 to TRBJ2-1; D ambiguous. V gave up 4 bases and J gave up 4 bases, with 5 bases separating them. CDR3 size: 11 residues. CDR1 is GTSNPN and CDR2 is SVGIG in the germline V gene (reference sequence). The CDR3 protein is CAWKLYNEQFF. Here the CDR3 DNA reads TGTGCCTGGAAACTGTACAATGAGCAGTTCTTC.

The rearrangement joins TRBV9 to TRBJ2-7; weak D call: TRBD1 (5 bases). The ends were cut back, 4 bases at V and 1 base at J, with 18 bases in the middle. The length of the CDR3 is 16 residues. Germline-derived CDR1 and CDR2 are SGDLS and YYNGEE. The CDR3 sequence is CASSPAPGYRSYEQYF. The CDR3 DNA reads TGTGCCAGCAGCCCGGCCCCAGGGTACCGATCCTACGAGCAGTACTTC.

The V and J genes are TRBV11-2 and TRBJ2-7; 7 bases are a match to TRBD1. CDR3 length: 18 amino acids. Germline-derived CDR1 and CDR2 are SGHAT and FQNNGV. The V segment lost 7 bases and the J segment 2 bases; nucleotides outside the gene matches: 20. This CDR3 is CASNSLEFRTGVPYEQYF. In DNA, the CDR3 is TGTGCCAGCAACAGCTTAGAATTCCGGACAGGCGTACCCTACGAGCAGTACTTC.

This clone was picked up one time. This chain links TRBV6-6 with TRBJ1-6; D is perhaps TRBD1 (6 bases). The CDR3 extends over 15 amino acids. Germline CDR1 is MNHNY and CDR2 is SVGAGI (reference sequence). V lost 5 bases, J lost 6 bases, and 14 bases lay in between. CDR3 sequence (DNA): TGTGCCAGCAGTCGTACAGGGATCGGTAATTCACCCCTCCACTTT. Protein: CASSRTGIGNSPLHF.

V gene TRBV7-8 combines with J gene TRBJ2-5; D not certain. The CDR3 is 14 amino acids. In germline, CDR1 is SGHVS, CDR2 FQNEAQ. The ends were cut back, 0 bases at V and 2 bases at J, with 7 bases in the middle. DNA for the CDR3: TGTGCCAGCAGCTTAGCTGTATTTCAAGAGACCCAGTACTTC. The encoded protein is CASSLAVFQETQYF. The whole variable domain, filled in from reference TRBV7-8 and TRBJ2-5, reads GAGVSQSPRYKVAKRGQDVALRCDPISGHVSLFWYQQALGQGPEFLTYFQNEAQLDKSGLPSDRFFAERPEGSVSTLKIQRTQQEDSAVYLCASSLAVFQETQYFGPGTRLLVL.

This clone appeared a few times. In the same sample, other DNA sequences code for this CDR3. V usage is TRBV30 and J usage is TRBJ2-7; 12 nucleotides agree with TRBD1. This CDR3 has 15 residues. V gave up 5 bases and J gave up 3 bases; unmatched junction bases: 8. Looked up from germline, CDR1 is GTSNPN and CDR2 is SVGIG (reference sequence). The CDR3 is CAWDPGTGGFYEQYF. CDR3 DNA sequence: TGTGCCTGGGACCCCGGGACAGGGGGCTTCTACGAGCAGTACTTC.

In DNA form, the CDR3 reads TGTGCCAGCAGTTTAGAGACAGATACGCAGTATTTT. Translating it yields CASSLETDTQYF. The chain couples TRBV28 to TRBJ2-3, with D unresolved. V dropped 2 bases and J dropped 3 bases, with 3 bases sitting between them. Germline V gives CDR1 MDHEN, CDR2 SYDVKM. This CDR3 comprises 12 residues.

The CDR3 DNA follows: TGTGCCAGCAGCCCCGCCACGACTGGAAGAGGGGGCTACACCTTC. Protein product: CASSPATTGRGGYTF. The chain is built from TRBV7-9 and TRBJ1-2; D is unclear. This CDR3 has 15 amino acids. Germline V gives CDR1 SEHNR, CDR2 FQNEAQ (reference sequence). Trimming removed 5 bases at V and 8 bases at J, with 21 bases between.

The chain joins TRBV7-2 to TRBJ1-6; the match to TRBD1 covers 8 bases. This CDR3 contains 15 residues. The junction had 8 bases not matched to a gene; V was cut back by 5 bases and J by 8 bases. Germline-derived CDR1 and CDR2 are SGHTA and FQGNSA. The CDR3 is CASSAGQGWHSPLHF. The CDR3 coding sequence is TGTGCCAGCAGCGCAGGACAGGGTTGGCATTCACCCCTCCACTTT.

The DNA for the CDR3 is TGTGCCAGCCAGACAGGGGGCTCTGGAAACACCATATATTTT. Translation gives CASQTGGSGNTIYF. This chain joins TRBV10-3 and TRBJ1-3, with 9 bases matching TRBD1. The CDR3 extends over 14 amino acids. V lost 10 bases and J lost 0; bases outside the gene matches: 4. Germline loops: CDR1 ENHRY, CDR2 SYGVKD.

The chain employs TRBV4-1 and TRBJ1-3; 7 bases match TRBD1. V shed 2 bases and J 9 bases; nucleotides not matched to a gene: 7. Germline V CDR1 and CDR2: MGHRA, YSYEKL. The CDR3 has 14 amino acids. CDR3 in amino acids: CASSQPGQSGTIYF. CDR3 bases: TGCGCCAGCAGCCAACCGGGACAGTCGGGCACCATATATTTT.